This note documents a single T cell receptor (beta chain) sequence. These data belong to a study of T cell changes during pregnancy in multiple sclerosis. Assay: immunoSEQ multiplex PCR; the TCRdb copy retains only in-frame clones and omits some. The sample contains about 28,000 clones, approximately 87% of which appear only once. CDR3 size: 14 residues. Trimming cost V 3 bases and J 4 bases, with 12 bases left between them. From germline, CDR1 is MDHEN and CDR2 SYDVKM. This receptor was identified in a female donor with multiple sclerosis, enrolled in a pregnancy study. The source was CD8+ T cells from peripheral blood mononuclear cells, collected after pregnancy. The chain employs TRBV28 and TRBJ1-1, with TRBD1 as a possible D gene (5 bases). The CDR3 sequence is CASSLYQGSTEAFF. CDR3 nucleotides: TGTGCCAGCAGTTTGTACCAGGGTAGCACTGAAGCTTTCTTT.